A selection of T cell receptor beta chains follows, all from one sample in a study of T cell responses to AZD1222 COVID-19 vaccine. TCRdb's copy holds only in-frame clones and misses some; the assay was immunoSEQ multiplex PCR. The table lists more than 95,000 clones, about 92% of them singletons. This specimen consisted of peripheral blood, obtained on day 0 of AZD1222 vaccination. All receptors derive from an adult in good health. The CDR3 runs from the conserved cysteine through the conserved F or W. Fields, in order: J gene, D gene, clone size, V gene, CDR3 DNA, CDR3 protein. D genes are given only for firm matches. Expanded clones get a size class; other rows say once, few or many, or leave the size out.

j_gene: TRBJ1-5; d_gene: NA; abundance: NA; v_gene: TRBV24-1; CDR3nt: TGTGCCAGGTCGGAGGGAACCAATCAGCCCCAGCATTTT; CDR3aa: CARSEGTNQPQHF
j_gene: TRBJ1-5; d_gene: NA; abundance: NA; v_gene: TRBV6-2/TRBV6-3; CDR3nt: TGTGCCAGCAGTTTCCCGGGACCCCGGGAGCCCCAGCATTTT; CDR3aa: CASSFPGPREPQHF
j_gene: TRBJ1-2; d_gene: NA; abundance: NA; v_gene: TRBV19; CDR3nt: TGTGCCAGTAGTATATTGGAGCGAGGCTACACCTTC; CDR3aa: CASSILERGYTF
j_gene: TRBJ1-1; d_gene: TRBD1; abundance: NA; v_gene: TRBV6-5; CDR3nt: TGTGCCAGCAGTAAACGGGACAGTTCTGAAGCTTTCTTT; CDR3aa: CASSKRDSSEAFF
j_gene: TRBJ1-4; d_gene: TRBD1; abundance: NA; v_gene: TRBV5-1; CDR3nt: TGCGCCAGCAGCCAAACCGGGACAGGGGGAAAACTGTTTTTT; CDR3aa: CASSQTGTGGKLFF
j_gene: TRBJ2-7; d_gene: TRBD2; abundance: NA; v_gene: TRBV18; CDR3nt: TGTGCCAGCTCACCCTCTGAGCGGGGTGCCTACGAGCAGTACTTC; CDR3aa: CASSPSERGAYEQYF
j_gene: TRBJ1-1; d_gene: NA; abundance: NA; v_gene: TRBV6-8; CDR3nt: TGTGCCACCCCAACAGGGACTGGGGACACTGAAGCTTTCTTT; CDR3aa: CATPTGTGDTEAFF
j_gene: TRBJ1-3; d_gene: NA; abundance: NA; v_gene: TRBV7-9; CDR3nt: TGTGCCAGCAGCTTAGCCCTGGGTGGAAACACCATATATTTT; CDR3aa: CASSLALGGNTIYF
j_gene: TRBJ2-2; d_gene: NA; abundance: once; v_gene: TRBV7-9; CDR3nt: TGTGCCAGCAGCTATTGGGCCGGGGAGCTGTTTTTT; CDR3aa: CASSYWAGELFF
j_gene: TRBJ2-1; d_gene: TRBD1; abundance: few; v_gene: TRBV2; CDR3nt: TGTGCCAGCAGACCGGGACAGGTCTCCTACAATGAGCAGTTCTTC; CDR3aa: CASRPGQVSYNEQFF
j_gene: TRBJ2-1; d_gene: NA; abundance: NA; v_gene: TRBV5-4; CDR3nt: TGTGCCAGCGCTCAAAGGGGACGGACGGATGAGCAGTTCTTC; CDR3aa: CASAQRGRTDEQFF
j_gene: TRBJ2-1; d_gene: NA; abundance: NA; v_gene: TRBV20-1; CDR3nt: TGCAGTGCTAGTAGTGCGAGTTTCTCCTACAATGAGCAGTTCTTC; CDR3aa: CSASSASFSYNEQFF
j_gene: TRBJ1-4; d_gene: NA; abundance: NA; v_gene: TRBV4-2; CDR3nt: TGTGCCAGCAGCCAAGAGCGTCTGGTTCGGGACGGGGGTAATGAAAAACTGTTTTTT; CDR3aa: CASSQERLVRDGGNEKLFF
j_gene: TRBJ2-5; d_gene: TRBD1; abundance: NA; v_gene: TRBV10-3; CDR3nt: TGTGCCATCAATCCGGGACAGGGGGCAAAAGAGACCCAGTACTTC; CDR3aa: CAINPGQGAKETQYF
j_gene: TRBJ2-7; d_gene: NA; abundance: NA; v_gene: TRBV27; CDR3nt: TGTGCCAGCAGTCCTATTAGCGGTACCCGTTCCTACGAGCAGTACTTC; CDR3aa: CASSPISGTRSYEQYF
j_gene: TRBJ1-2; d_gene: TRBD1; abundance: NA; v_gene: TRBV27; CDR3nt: TGTGCCAGCAGGCCTTTTGAGTCCGGGACAGTCGATGGCTACACCTTC; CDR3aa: CASRPFESGTVDGYTF
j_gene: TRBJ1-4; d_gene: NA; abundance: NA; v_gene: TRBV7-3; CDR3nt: TGTGCCAGCAGCGCTTCAGGGGAGGAAAAACTGTTTTTT; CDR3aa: CASSASGEEKLFF
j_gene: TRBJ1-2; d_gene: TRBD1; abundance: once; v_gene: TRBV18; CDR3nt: TGTGCCAGCTCACCACTACCCTTCGGACAGGGAAAAAACTATGGCTACACCTTC; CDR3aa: CASSPLPFGQGKNYGYTF
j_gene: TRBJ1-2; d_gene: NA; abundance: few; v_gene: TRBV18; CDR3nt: TGTGCCAGCTCACCACCGTTGGGGGTATGGGGCTACACCTTC; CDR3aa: CASSPPLGVWGYTF
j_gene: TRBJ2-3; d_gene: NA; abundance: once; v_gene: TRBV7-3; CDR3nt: TGTGCCAGCAGCTTAAGGCTTGGGGAGAAAGATACGCAGTATTTT; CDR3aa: CASSLRLGEKDTQYF
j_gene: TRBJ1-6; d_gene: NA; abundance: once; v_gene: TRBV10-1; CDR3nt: TGCGCCAGCAGCCGAGGAGGGACGGAATCACCCCTCCACTTT; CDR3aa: CASSRGGTESPLHF
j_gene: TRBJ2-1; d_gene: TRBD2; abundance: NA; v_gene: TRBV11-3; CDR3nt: TGTGCCAGCAGCTTAAGAGCAGGGACTATTAATGAGCAGTTCTTC; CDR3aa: CASSLRAGTINEQFF
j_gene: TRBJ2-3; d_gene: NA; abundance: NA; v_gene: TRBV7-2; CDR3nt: TGTGCCAGCAGCTTAGTGTCGACTATTACAGATACGCAGTATTTT; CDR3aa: CASSLVSTITDTQYF
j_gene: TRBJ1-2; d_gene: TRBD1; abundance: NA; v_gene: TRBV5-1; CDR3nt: TGCGCCAGCAGCTCGGGTGCGGGTGGACTCGGGACAGGGATTTATGGCTACACCTTC; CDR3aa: CASSSGAGGLGTGIYGYTF
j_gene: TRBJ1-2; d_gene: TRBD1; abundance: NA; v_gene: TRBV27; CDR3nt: TGTGCCAGCAGTTCGACGGGACAGGTTCTTAACTATGGCTACACCTTC; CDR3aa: CASSSTGQVLNYGYTF
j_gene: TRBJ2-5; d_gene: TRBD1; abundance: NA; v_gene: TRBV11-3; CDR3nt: TGTGCCAGCAGCTTAGGGAGGACAGGGGACGAGACCCAGTACTTC; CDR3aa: CASSLGRTGDETQYF
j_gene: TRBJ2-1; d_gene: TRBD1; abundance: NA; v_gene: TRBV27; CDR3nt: TGTGCCAGCAGTTGGACAGGGGGTCTATACAATGAGCAGTTCTTC; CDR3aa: CASSWTGGLYNEQFF
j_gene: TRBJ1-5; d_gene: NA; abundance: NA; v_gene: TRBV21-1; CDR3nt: TGTGCCAGCAGCAAAGACATACAGAACAATCAGCCCCAGCATTTT; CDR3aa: CASSKDIQNNQPQHF
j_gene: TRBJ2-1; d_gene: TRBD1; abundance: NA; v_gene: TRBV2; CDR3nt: TGTGCCAGCAGGTTCACAGGGGCCGTCTCCTACAATGAGCAGTTCTTC; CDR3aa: CASRFTGAVSYNEQFF
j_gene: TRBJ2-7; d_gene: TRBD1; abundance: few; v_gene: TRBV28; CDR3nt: TGTGCCAGCAGTTTAGGGCGACAGGGGTACGAGCAGTACTTC; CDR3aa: CASSLGRQGYEQYF
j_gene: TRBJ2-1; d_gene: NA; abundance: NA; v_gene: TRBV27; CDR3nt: TGTGCCAGCAGTCCAGAAGACACCTACAATGAGCAGTTCTTC; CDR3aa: CASSPEDTYNEQFF
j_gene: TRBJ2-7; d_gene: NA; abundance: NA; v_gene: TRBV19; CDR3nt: TGTGCCAGTAGTGGAGGGGCACCCCGATCCTCCTACGAGCAGTACTTC; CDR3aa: CASSGGAPRSSYEQYF
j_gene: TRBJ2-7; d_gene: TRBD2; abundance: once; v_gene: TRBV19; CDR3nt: TGTGCCAGTAGTATAGTTCCGGCGGGAGGTTACGAGCAGTACTTC; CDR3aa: CASSIVPAGGYEQYF
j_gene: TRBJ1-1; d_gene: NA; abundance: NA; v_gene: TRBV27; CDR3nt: TGTGCCAGCAAAGGGTTGGACACTGAAGCTTTCTTT; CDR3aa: CASKGLDTEAFF
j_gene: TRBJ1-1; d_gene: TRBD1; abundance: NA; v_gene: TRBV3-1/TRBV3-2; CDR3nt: TGTGCCAGCAGCGCGAAAACCGGGACAGCTATTGAAGCTTTCTTT; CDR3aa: CASSAKTGTAIEAFF
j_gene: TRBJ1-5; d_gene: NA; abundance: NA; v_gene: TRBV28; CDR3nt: TGTGCCAGCATGAGGGGGTTCAATCAGCCCCAGCATTTT; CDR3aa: CASMRGFNQPQHF
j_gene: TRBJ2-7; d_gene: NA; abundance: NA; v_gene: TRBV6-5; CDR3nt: TGTGCCAGCAGCGGTACAGGGAACTACGAGCAGTACTTC; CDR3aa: CASSGTGNYEQYF
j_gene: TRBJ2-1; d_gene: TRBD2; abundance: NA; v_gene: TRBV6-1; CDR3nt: TGTGCCAGCAGTGAACGGGGGACTAGAAAAAACAATGAGCAGTTCTTC; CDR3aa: CASSERGTRKNNEQFF
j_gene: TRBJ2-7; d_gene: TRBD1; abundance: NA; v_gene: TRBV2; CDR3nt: TGTGCCAGCAGTGAAGTAGGGACAGGGTACGAGCAGTACTTC; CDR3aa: CASSEVGTGYEQYF
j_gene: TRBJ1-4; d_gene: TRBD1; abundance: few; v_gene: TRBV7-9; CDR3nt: TGTGCCAGCAGCCCAGGGGGCGCGGGAGAAAAACTGTTTTTT; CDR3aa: CASSPGGAGEKLFF
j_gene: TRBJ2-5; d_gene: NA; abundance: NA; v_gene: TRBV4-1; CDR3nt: TGCGCCAGCAGCCAAGTAGACGTTCAAGAGACCCAGTACTTC; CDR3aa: CASSQVDVQETQYF
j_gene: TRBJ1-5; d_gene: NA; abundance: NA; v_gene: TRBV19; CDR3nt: TGTGCCAGTAGTATCAAGAGTAGGTCGGAGCTGCATCAGCCCCAGCATTTT; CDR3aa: CASSIKSRSELHQPQHF
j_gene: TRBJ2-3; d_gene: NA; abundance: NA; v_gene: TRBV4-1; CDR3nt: TGCGCCAGCAGCCAAGAGGCGGGGGCAGGGACGCAGTATTTT; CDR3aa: CASSQEAGAGTQYF
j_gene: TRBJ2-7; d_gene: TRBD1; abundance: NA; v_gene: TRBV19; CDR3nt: TGTGCCAGTAGTTTTATAACGGGACAGGGAGAATCCTACGAGCAGTACTTC; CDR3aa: CASSFITGQGESYEQYF
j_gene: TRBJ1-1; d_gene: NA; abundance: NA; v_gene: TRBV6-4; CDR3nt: TGTGCCACCTCCGTTGAAGGGAGTACTGAAGCTTTCTTT; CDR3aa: CATSVEGSTEAFF
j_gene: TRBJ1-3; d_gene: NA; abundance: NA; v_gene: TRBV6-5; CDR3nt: TGTGCCAGCACCCCGGGGGGGGGTCTAATATATTTT; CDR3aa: CASTPGGGLIYF
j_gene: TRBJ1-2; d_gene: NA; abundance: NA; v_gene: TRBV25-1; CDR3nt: TGTGCCAGCAAAGGGGGTTTCGGCTACACCTTC; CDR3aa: CASKGGFGYTF
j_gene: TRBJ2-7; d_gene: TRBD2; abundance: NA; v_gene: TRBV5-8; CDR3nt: TGTGCCAGCAGCTTGGCCCTTAGCGGGAGATGGTACGAGCAGTACTTC; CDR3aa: CASSLALSGRWYEQYF
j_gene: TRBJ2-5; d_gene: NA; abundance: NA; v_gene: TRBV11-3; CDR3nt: TGTGCCAGCAGCTTAAATGGGGGTTATCAAGAGACCCAGTACTTC; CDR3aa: CASSLNGGYQETQYF
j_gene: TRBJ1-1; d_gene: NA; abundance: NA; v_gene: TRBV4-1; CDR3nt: TGCGCCAGCAGCCAAGGCTGGGGCAGCCGAATGAACACTGAAGCTTTCTTT; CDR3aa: CASSQGWGSRMNTEAFF
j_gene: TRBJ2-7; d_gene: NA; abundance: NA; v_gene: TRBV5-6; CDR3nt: TGTGCCAGCAGCTTGTTTGGCGAGCAGTACTTC; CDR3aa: CASSLFGEQYF
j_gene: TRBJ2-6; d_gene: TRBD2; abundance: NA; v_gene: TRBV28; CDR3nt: TGTGCCAGCAGGTTAGGACTAGCGGGAGGTGGGGCCAACGTCCTGACTTTC; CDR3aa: CASRLGLAGGGANVLTF
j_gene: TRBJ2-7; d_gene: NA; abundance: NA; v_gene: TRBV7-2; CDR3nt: TGTGCCAGCAGCTTGGAACGGACCTACGAGCAGTACTTC; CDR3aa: CASSLERTYEQYF
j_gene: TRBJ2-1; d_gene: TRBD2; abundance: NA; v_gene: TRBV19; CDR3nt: TGTGCCAGTAGTATCGGACTAGCGGGATGGGGGCATAATGAGCAGTTCTTC; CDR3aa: CASSIGLAGWGHNEQFF
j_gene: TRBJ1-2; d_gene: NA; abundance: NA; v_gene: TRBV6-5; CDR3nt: TGTGCCAGCAGTTTCAAACAGGGATCGGGCGGCTACACCTTC; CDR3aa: CASSFKQGSGGYTF